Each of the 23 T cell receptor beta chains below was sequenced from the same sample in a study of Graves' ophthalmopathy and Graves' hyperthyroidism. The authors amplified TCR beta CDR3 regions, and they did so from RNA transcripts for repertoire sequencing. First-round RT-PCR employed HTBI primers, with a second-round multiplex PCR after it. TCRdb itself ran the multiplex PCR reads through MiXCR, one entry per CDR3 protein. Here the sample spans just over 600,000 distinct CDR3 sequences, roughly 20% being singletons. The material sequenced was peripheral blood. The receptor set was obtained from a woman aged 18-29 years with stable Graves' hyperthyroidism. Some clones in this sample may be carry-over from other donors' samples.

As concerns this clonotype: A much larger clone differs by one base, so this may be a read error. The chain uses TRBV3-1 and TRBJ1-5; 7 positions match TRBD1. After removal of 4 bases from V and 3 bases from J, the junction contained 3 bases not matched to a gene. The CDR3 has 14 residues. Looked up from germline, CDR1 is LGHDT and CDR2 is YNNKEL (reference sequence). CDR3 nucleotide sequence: TGTGCCAGCAGCCCGACAGGGCACAATCAGCCCCAGCATTTT. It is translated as CASSPTGHNQPQHF.

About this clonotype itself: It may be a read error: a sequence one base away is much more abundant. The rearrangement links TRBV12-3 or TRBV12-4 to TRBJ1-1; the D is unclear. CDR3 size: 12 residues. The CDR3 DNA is TGTTCCAGCAGTTTACGGCAGTTTGAAGCTTTCTTT. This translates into CSSSLRQFEAFF.

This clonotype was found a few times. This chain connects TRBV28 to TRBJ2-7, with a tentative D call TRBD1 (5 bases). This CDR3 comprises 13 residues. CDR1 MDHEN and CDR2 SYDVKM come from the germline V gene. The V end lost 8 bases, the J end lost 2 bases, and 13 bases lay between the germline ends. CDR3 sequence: CASAPGSTYEQYF. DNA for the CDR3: TGTGCCAGCGCTCCAGGGTCAACCTACGAGCAGTACTTC.

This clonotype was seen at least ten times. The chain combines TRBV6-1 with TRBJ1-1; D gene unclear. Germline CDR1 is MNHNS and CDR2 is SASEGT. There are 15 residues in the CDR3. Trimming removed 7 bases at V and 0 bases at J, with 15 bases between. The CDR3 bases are TGTGCCAGCAACCCCCCCGGCAGGATGAACACTGAAGCTTTCTTT. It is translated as CASNPPGRMNTEAFF.

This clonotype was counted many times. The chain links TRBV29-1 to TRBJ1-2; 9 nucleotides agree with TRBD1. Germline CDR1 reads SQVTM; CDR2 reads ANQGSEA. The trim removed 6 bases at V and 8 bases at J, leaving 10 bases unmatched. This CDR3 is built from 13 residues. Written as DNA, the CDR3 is TGCAGCGTGGCGGACAGGGGCGGAAAAGGCTACACCTTC. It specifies CSVADRGGKGYTF.

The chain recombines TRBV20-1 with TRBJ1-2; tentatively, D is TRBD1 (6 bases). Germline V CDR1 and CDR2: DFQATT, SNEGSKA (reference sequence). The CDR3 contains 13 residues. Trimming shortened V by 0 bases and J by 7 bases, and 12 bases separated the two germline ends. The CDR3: CSARESRGSGYTF. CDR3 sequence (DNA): TGCAGTGCTAGAGAAAGCAGGGGCTCTGGCTACACCTTC.

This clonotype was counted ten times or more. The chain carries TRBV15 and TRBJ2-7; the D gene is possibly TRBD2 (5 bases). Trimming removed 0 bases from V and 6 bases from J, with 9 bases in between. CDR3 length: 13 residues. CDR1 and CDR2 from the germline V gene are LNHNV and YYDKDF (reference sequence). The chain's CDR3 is CATSRDRGFEQYF. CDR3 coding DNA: TGTGCCACCAGCAGAGATCGAGGGTTCGAGCAGTACTTC. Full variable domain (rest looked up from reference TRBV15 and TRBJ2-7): DAMVIQNPRYQVTQFGKPVTLSCSQTLNHNVMYWYQQKSSQAPKLLFHYYDKDFNNEADTPDNFQSRRPNTSFCFLDIRSPGLGDTAMYLCATSRDRGFEQYFGPGTRLTVT.

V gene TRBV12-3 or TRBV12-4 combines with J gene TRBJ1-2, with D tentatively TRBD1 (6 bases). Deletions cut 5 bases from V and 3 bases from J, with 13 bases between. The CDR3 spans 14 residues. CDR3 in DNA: TGTGCCAGCAGTGACGGGGGGCGAGACTATGGCTACACCTTC. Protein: CASSDGGRDYGYTF.

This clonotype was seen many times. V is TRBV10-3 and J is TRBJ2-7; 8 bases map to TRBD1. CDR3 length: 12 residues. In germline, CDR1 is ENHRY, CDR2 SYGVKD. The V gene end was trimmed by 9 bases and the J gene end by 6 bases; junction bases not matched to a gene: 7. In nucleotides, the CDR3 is TGTGCCATACGGGACAGGCTCCCCGAGCAGTACTTC. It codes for CAIRDRLPEQYF.

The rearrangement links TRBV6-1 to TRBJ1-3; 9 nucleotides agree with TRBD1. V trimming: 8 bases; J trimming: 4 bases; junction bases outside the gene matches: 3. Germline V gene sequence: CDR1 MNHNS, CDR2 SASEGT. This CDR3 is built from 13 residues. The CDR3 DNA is TGTGCCAGCGGACAGGGGAACGGAAACACCATATATTTT. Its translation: CASGQGNGNTIYF.

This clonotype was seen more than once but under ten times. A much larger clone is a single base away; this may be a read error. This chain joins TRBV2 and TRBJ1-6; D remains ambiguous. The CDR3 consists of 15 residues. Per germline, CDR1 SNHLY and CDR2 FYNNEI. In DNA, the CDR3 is TGTGCCAGCAGTGAAGGCAAAGGGTATAATTCACACCTCCACTTT. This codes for CASSEGKGYNSHLHF.

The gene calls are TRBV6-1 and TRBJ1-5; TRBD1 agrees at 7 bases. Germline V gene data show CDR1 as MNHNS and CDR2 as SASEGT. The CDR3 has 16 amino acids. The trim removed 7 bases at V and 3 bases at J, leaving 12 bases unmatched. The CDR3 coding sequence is TGTGCCAGCACCATCACTGACAGGGCGGTCAATCAGCCCCAGCATTTT. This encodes CASTITDRAVNQPQHF.

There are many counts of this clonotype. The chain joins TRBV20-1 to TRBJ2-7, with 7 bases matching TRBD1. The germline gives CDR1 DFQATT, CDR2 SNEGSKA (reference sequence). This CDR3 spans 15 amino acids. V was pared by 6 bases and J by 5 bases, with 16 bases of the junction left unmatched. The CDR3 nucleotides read TGCAGTGCCATAAGGGACAGCGCCGCTGCCCACGAGCAGTACTTC. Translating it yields CSAIRDSAAAHEQYF.

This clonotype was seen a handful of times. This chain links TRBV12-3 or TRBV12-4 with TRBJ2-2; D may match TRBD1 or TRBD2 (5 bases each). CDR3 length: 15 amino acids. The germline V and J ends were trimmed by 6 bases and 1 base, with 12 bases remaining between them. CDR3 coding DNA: TGTGCCAGCAGCCCGGGACGGCGGAACACCGGGGAGCTGTTTTTT. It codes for CASSPGRRNTGELFF.

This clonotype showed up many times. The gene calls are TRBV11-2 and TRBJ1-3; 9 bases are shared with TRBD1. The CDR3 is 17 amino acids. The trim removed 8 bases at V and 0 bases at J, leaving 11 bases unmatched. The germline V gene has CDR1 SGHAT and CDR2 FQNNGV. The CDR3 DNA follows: TGTGCCAGCGCCGAGGGACAGGGAAGATTCTCTGGAAACACCATATATTTT. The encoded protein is CASAEGQGRFSGNTIYF.

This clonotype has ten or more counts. This CDR3 reads CASSSILAGPQETQYF. The CDR3 DNA follows: TGTGCCAGCAGTTCAATACTAGCGGGGCCGCAAGAGACCCAGTACTTC. The gene calls are TRBV12-3 or TRBV12-4 and TRBJ2-5; 10 bases map to TRBD2. V gave up 4 bases and J gave up 2 bases; unmatched junction bases: 7. The CDR3 has 16 amino acids.

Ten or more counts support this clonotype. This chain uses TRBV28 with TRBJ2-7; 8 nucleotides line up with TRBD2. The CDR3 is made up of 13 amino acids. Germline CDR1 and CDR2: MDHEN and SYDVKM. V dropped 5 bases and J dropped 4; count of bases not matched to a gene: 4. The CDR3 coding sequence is TGTGCCAGCAGTCCGGGACTAGAGTACGAGCAGTACTTC. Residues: CASSPGLEYEQYF.

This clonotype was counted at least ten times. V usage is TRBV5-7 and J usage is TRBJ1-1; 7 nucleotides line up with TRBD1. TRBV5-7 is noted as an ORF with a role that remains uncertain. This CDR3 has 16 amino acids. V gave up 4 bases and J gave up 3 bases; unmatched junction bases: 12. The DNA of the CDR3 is TGTGCCAGCAGCCTCCGGGACAGCGCATATTACACTGAAGCTTTCTTT. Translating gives CASSLRDSAYYTEAFF.

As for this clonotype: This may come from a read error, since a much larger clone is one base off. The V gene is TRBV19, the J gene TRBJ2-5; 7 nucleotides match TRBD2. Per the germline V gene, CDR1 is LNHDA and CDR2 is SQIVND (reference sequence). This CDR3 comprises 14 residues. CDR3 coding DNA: TGTGCCAGTAAGGAGCGGGGCAGCCAAGAGACCCGGTACTTC. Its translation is CASKERGSQETRYF.

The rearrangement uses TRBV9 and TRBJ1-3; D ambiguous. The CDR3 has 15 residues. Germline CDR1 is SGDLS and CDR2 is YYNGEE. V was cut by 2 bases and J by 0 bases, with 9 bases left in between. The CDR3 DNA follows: TGTGCCAGCAGCGTTTGGGCGACCTCTGGAAACACCATATATTTT. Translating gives CASSVWATSGNTIYF.

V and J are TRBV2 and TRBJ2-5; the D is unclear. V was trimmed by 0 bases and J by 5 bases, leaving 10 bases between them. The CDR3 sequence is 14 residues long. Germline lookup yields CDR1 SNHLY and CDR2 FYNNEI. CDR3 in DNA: TGTGCCAGCAGTGAAGCGGGCCTCGTGGAGACCCAGTACTTC. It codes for CASSEAGLVETQYF.

The CDR3 nucleotides read TGTGCCTGGGGCAGGGGGACCGGGGAGCTGTTTTTT. Translation: CAWGRGTGELFF. J is TRBJ2-2 and V is TRBV30; 7 bases map to TRBD1. CDR1 is GTSNPN, CDR2 SVGIG, per germline (reference sequence). This CDR3 has 12 amino acids. Trimming took 5 bases from V and 5 from J; bases not matched to a gene: 2.

This CDR3 reads CASRHLTTDTYGYYGYTF. CDR3 coding DNA: TGTGCCAGCAGACATCTTACAACAGACACCTATGGCTACTATGGCTACACCTTC. V gene TRBV12-3 or TRBV12-4 combines with J gene TRBJ1-2, with D uncertain. The CDR3 runs to 18 residues. Trimming stripped 6 bases from V and 3 bases from J, with 26 bases between.